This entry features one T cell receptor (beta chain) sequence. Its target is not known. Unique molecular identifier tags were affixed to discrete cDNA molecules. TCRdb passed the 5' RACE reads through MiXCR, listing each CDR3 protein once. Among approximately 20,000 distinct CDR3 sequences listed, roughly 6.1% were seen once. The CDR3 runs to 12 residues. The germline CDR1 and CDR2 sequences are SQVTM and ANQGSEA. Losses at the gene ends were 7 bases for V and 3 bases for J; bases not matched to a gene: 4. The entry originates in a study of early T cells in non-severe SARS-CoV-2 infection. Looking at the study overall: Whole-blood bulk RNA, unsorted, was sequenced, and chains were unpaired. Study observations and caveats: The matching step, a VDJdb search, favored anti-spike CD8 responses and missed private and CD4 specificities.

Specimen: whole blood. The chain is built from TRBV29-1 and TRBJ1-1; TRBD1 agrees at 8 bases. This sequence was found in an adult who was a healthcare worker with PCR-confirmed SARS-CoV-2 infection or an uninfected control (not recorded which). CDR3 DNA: TGCAGCGCTAAACAGGGGGACACTGAAGCTTTCTTT. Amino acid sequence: CSAKQGDTEAFF. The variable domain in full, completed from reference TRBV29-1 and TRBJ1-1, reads SAVISQKPSRDICQRGTSLTIQCQVDSQVTMMFWYRQQPGQSLTLIATANQGSEATYESGFVIDKFPISRPNLTFSTLTVSNMSPEDSSIYLCSAKQGDTEAFFGQGTRLTVV.